This TCR beta chain derives from a study of cytomegalovirus exposure and HLA in healthy donors. Overall study context: Earlier sequencing of about 179 million T cells yielded 120 million or so unique TCR beta sequences. Points from the study as a whole: Other equally common chains were less clonally expanded than HLA-associated TCR beta chains, a later analysis showed. Among the sequence variants, a highly shared cluster was likely an artifact of sequencing. The authors enumerated around 150 TCR beta chains as linked to cytomegalovirus.

This CDR3 is 13 amino acids long. CDR1 SGHRS and CDR2 YFSETQ come from the germline V gene. Trimming shortened V by 0 bases and J by 4 bases, and 7 bases separated the two germline ends. To note about this clone: The antigen remains unidentified.

The PCR employed 60 Vbeta primers together with 13 Jbeta primers. Assay: immunoSEQ multiplex PCR; the TCRdb copy retains only in-frame clones and omits some. The data show 250,000 or so clones, nearly 95% seen once. This clonotype was sampled from a girl aged 2-10 years in good health and CMV-seronegative. What was sequenced was PBMCs. The chain combines TRBV5-1 with TRBJ1-1; no firm D call. The CDR3 DNA follows: TGCGCCAGCAGCTTGGGGTTCAGCACTGAAGCTTTCTTT. Translation gives CASSLGFSTEAFF.